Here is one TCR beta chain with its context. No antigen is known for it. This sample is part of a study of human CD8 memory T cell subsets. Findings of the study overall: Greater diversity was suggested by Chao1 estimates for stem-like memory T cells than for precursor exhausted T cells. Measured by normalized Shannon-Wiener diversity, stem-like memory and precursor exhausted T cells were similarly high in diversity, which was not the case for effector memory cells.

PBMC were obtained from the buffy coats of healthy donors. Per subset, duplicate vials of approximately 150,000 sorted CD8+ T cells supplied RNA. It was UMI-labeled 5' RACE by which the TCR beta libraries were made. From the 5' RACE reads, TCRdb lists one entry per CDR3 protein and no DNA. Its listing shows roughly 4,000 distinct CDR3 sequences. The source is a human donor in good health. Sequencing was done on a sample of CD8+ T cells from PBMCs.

The CDR3 sequence: CASSPGAGNTEAFF. The chain couples TRBV18 to TRBJ1-1; TCRdb's D gene call, TRBD1, goes unchecked for lack of DNA. This CDR3 is 14 amino acids long. Germline lookup yields CDR1 KGHSH and CDR2 LQKENI.